This TCR beta chain was captured in a study of T cell responses to AZD1222 COVID-19 vaccine. Some clones are missing from TCRdb's copy, which holds only in-frame ones; the method was immunoSEQ multiplex PCR. This sample carries 75,000 to 90,000 clones, 75% to 90% of them seen once, and the ten largest clones take roughly 3.2%. V gave up 6 bases and J gave up 2 bases; unmatched junction bases: 9. The germline V gene encodes CDR1 SGHTA and CDR2 FQGNSA. The CDR3 length is 15 residues. The V call is TRBV7-2, the J call TRBJ1-2; 7 bases align to TRBD1. Sequenced here: peripheral blood, sampled 28 days after the second AZD1222 dose. This TCR was recovered from an adult who received the AZD1222 COVID-19 vaccine. CDR3 in DNA: TGTGCCAGCAGTCTTCTGACAGGGTGGAACTATGGCTACACCTTC. Its translation: CASSLLTGWNYGYTF. Drawing the rest from reference TRBV7-2 and TRBJ1-2, the complete variable domain is GAGVSQSPSNKVTEKGKDVELRCDPISGHTALYWYRQSLGQGLEFLIYFQGNSAPDKSGLPSDRFSAERTGGSVSTLTIQRTQQEDSAVYLCASSLLTGWNYGYTFGSGTRLTVV.